Listed below are T cell receptor beta chains from one sample, sequenced in a study of T cells after posttransplantation cyclophosphamide. Assay used: immunoSEQ multiplex PCR; TCRdb lists only in-frame clones, some missing. The sample was found to contain about 8,700 clones, and every one recurs. The sample consisted of PBMCs, taken after an allogeneic stem cell transplant with post-transplant cyclophosphamide. The receptors shown here come from a male patient aged 25-45 years who received an allogeneic stem cell transplant from an unrelated donor, was CMV-positive, and had acute and chronic GVHD. Part of the T cells may come from the graft donor. Both conserved end residues are part of each CDR3. A D gene is named only where the DNA matches it firmly. Each size is once, few, many, or a class for an expanded clone.

TRBV27	many	-	TRBJ2-5	15	TGTGCCAGCAGTTTAAAGGGGCCTTGGGGAGGGACCCAGTACTTC	CASSLKGPWGGTQYF
TRBV19	medium-sized	-	TRBJ1-2	14	TGTGCCAGTAGTCCACAGGGTCACGACTATGGCTACACCTTC	CASSPQGHDYGYTF
TRBV5-1	many	TRBD2	TRBJ2-1	19	TGCGCCAGCAGCTTAGCCAAGGGGGTAGCGGGAGAGTCCTACAATGAGCAGTTCTTC	CASSLAKGVAGESYNEQFF
TRBV6-5	many	-	TRBJ2-7	13	TGTGCCAGCAGTTACGCAGAAACCTACGAGCAGTACTTC	CASSYAETYEQYF
TRBV7-6	many	TRBD1	TRBJ2-7	13	TGTGCCAGCAGCTCGGGACAGATCTACGAGCAGTACTTC	CASSSGQIYEQYF
TRBV19	many	-	TRBJ1-1	14	TGTGCCAGTAGTGGGGACTGGCGAAACACTGAAGCTTTCTTT	CASSGDWRNTEAFF
TRBV12-3/TRBV12-4	many	TRBD2	TRBJ2-1	16	TGTGCCAGCACCAAAGATCTAGCGGAAATTTACAATGAGCAGTTCTTC	CASTKDLAEIYNEQFF
TRBV11-3	many	-	TRBJ2-3	14	TGTGCCAGCAGCTTAGGGGCAGACACAGATACGCAGTATTTT	CASSLGADTDTQYF
TRBV14	many	-	TRBJ2-5	12	TGTGCCAGCAGCTTTAGTCGAGAGACCCAGTACTTC	CASSFSRETQYF
TRBV12-3/TRBV12-4	many	TRBD1	TRBJ2-2	19	TGTGCCAGCAGTTTCAGTCTCGGGACAGGGGGACGTGGCACCGGGGAGCTGTTTTTT	CASSFSLGTGGRGTGELFF
TRBV30	few	-	TRBJ2-3	13	TGTGCCTGGAGGGCCGGGGGAACAGATACGCAGTATTTT	CAWRAGGTDTQYF
TRBV4-3	many	TRBD2	TRBJ2-3	19	TGCGCCAGCAGCCGGCGGACTAGCGGGGGGGCCTCTAGCACAGATACGCAGTATTTT	CASSRRTSGGASSTDTQYF
TRBV19	many	TRBD2	TRBJ2-1	17	TGTGCCAGTGTTAACATCCTTAGCGGGGGGGATAGGAATGAGCAGTTCTTC	CASVNILSGGDRNEQFF
TRBV11-3	many	TRBD2	TRBJ2-1	16	TGTGCCAGCAGCTTAGAGACTAGCGGAGCCTACAATGAGCAGTTCTTC	CASSLETSGAYNEQFF
TRBV27	many	-	TRBJ1-2	13	TGTGCCAGCAGTTTCGACAGGTCCTATGGCTACACCTTC	CASSFDRSYGYTF
TRBV10-3	many	-	TRBJ1-2	14	TGTGCCATCAGTGAGTCAGGGCGGGTCGATGGCTACACCTTC	CAISESGRVDGYTF
TRBV7-9	many	TRBD2	TRBJ2-5	19	TGTGCCAGCAGCACCTACACCGGGACTAGCGGGGGGCCACGAGAGACCCAGTACTTC	CASSTYTGTSGGPRETQYF
TRBV5-1	many	TRBD1	TRBJ2-7	15	TGCGCCAGCAGCGCCCGACAGGGAGTCTCCTACGAGCAGTACTTC	CASSARQGVSYEQYF
TRBV5-1	many	TRBD2	TRBJ2-2	17	TGCGCCAGCAGCTTCGATCCAGCGGGAGGGCCAGGCGGGGAGCTGTTTTTT	CASSFDPAGGPGGELFF
TRBV12-3/TRBV12-4	many	-	TRBJ2-3	12	TGTGCCAGCAGTTTGGTAGCAGATACGCAGTATTTT	CASSLVADTQYF
TRBV5-1	many	TRBD1	TRBJ1-2	13	TGCGCCAGCAGCCAAGGACAGGGGTTCGGCTACACCTTC	CASSQGQGFGYTF
TRBV12-3/TRBV12-4	many	-	TRBJ2-4	15	TGTGCCAGCAGTCCTGGACAGCTAGCCAAAAACATTCAGTACTTC	CASSPGQLAKNIQYF